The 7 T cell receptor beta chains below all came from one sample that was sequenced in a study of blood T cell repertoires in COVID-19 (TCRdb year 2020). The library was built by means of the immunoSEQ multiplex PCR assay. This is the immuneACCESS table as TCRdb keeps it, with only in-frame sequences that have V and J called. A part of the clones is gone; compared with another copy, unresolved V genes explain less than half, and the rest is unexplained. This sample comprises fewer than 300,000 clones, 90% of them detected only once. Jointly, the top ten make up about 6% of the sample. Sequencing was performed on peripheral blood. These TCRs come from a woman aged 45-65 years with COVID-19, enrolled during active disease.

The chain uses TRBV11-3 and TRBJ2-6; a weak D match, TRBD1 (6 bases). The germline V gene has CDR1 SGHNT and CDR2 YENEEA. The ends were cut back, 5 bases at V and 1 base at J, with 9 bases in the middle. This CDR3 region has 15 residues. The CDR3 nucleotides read TGTGCCAGCAGCGTACAGGGTTCTGGGGCCAACGTCCTGACTTTC. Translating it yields CASSVQGSGANVLTF.

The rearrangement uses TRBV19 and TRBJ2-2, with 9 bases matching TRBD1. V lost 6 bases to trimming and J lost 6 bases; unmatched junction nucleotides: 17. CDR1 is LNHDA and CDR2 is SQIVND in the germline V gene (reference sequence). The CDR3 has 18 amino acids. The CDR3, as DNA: TGTGCCAGTAGGCCCGTACAGGGGGCCCCTCGGCTGTCCGGGGAGCTGTTTTTT. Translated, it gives CASRPVQGAPRLSGELFF.

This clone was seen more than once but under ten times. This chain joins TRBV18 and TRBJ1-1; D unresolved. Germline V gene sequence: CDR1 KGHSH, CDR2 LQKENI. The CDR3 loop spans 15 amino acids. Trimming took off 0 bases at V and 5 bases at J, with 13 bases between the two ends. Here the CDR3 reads CASSPPSRGRTEAFF. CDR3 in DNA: TGTGCCAGCTCACCACCATCACGGGGTCGGACTGAAGCTTTCTTT.

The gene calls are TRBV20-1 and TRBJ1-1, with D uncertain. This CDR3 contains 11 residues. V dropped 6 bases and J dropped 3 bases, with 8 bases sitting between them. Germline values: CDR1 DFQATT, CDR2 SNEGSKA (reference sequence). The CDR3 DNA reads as TGCAGTGCCATCATTTACACTGAAGCTTTCTTT. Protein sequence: CSAIIYTEAFF.

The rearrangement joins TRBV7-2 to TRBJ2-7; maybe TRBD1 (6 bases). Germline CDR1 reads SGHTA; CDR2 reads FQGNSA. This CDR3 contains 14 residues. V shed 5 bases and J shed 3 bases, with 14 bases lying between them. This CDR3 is CASSPQGSGYEQYF. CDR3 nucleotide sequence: TGTGCCAGCAGCCCGCAGGGGTCCGGCTACGAGCAGTACTTC.

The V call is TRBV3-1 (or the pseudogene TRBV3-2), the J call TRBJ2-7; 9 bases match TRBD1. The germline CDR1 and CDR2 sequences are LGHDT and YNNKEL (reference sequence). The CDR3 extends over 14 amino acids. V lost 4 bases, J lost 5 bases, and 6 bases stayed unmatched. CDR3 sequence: CASSRGQGSHEQYF. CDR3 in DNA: TGTGCCAGCAGCCGAGGACAGGGGTCACACGAGCAGTACTTC.

CDR3 protein: CASSLAKSQRGETQYF. The CDR3 DNA reads TGCGCCAGCAGCTTGGCCAAGTCTCAACGGGGAGAGACCCAGTACTTC. This chain connects TRBV5-1 to TRBJ2-5, with D possibly matching TRBD2 (5 bases). CDR1 is SGHRS and CDR2 is YFSETQ in the germline V gene. V lost 0 bases and J 4 bases, leaving 16 bases between the germline ends. The CDR3 runs to 16 residues.